This T cell receptor (beta chain) was identified in a study of cytomegalovirus exposure and HLA in healthy donors. Study context: Of all 398 donors who were genotyped, 75% to 90% belonged to the Caucasian-associated ancestry cluster.

Primers for the PCR totalled 60 Vbeta and 13 Jbeta. Sequencing was performed with immunoSEQ multiplex PCR; in TCRdb, only in-frame clones are kept and a portion is missing. Of 150,000 to 190,000 clones in the sample, around 72% were seen once. Germline CDR1 is SGHAT and CDR2 is FQNNGV. The CDR3 is made up of 15 amino acids. The V segment lost 5 bases and the J segment 5 bases; nucleotides outside the gene matches: 10. General study results and limits: The study labeled roughly 160 TCR beta chains cytomegalovirus-associated. What was likely a sequencing artifact was a cluster of highly shared sequence variants. Some V segments could not be told apart, so they were left out, TRBV6-2 and TRBV6-3 among them.

This clone was recorded once. As yet, its antigen is unknown. This receptor was obtained from a man between 18 and 35 years old in good health and CMV-seronegative. The J gene is TRBJ2-5, the V gene TRBV11-2; the match to TRBD1 covers 8 bases. Sequenced material: PBMCs. The CDR3 DNA follows: TGTGCCAGCAGCCAAGGCAGGGGGCTGGGTGAGACCCAGTACTTC. It codes for CASSQGRGLGETQYF.